This T cell receptor beta chain was sequenced for a study of blood T cell repertoires in COVID-19. Study information: Material from acute and convalescent COVID-19 was sourced from the United States, Italy and Spain. The analysed material was cDNA or gDNA that came from T cells, B-cell-depleted T cells, or PBMCs.

The germline V gene encodes CDR1 MNHEY and CDR2 SVGAGI. V was cut by 0 bases and J by 9 bases, with 14 bases left in between. This CDR3 is built from 15 residues. As originally analysed: Using reference gene primer amplification, nucleated cell counts were estimated. Here immunoSEQ multiplex PCR was the method, and the copy in TCRdb shows in-frame clones only, minus some. D and trimming come from the DNA, and the V and J calls and clone size come from that table. The data contain approximately 300,000 clones, about 89% of them singletons. Sample: peripheral blood. The sequence derives from a man under 40 with acute or convalescent COVID-19. V usage is TRBV6-5 and J usage is TRBJ2-2; no reliable D call. CDR3: CASSYSTEPSRELFF. Written as DNA, the CDR3 is TGTGCCAGCAGTTACTCGACGGAGCCCAGCCGGGAGCTGTTTTTT.